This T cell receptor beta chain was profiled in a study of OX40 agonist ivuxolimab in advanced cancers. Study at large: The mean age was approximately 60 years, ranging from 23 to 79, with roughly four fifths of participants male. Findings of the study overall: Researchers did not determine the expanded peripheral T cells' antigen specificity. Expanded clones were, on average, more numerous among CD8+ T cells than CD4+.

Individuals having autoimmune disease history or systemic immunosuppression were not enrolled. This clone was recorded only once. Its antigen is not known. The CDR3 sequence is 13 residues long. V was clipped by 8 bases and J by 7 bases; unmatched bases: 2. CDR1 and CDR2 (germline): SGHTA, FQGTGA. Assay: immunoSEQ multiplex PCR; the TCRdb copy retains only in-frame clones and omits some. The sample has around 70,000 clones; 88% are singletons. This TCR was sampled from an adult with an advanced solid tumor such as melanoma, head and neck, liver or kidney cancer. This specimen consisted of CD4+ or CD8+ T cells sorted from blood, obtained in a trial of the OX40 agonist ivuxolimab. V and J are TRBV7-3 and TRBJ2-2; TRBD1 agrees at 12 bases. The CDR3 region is CASGTGGFGELFF. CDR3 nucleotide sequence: TGTGCCAGCGGGACAGGGGGCTTCGGGGAGCTGTTTTTT.